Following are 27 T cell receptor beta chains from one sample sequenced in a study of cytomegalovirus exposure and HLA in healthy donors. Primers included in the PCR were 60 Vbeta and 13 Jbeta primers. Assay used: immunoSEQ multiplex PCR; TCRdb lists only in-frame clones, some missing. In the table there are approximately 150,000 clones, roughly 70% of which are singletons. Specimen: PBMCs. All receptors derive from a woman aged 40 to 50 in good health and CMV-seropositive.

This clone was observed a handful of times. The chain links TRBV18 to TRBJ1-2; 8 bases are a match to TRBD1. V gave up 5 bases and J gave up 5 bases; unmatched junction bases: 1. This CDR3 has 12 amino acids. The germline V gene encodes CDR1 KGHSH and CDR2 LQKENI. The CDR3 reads CASSDRGYGYTF. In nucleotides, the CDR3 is TGTGCCAGCTCAGACAGGGGTTATGGCTACACCTTC.

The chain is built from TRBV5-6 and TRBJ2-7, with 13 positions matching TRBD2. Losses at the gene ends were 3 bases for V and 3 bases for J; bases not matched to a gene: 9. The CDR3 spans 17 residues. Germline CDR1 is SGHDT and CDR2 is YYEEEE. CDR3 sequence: CASSYGTSGIAIYEQYF. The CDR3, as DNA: TGTGCCAGCAGCTATGGGACTAGCGGGATTGCAATCTACGAGCAGTACTTC.

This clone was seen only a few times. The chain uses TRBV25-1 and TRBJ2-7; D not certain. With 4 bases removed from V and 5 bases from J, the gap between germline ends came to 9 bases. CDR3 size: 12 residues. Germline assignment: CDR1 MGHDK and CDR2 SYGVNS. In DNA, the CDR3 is TGTGCCAGCAGTGTGGCAGTCCACGAGCAGTACTTC. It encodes CASSVAVHEQYF.

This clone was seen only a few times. In DNA, the CDR3 is TGTGCCAGCAGCCCTAGAGGCAGGGGATACGGAAACACCATATATTTT. Translated, it gives CASSPRGRGYGNTIYF. V is TRBV7-2 and J is TRBJ1-3; perhaps TRBD1 as D (6 bases). This CDR3 is built from 16 residues. Trimming took off 5 bases at V and 4 bases at J, with 18 bases between the two ends. From germline, CDR1 is SGHTA and CDR2 FQGNSA.

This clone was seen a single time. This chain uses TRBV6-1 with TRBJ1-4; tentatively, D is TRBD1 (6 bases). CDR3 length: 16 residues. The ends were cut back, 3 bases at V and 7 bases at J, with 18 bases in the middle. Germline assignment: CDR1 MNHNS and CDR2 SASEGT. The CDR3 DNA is TGTGCCAGCAGTGATGAGGGGGATCTTTTCTCTGAAAAACTGTTTTTT. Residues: CASSDEGDLFSEKLFF.

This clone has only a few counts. The CDR3 sequence: CASSYGGGGEAFF. The DNA of the CDR3 is TGTGCCAGCAGTTATGGGGGGGGCGGTGAAGCTTTCTTT. The chain couples TRBV27 to TRBJ1-1, with D tentatively TRBD1 (6 bases). V was trimmed by 4 bases and J by 7 bases, leaving 13 bases between them. Germline CDR1 MNHEY, CDR2 SMNVEV (reference sequence). The CDR3 has 13 amino acids.

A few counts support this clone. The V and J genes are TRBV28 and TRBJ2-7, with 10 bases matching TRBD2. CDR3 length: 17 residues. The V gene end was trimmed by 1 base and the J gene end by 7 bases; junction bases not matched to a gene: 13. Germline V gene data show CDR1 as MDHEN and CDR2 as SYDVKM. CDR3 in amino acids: CASSLSIGTSGIGEQYF. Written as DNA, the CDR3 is TGTGCCAGCAGTTTATCAATAGGAACTAGCGGGATCGGGGAGCAGTACTTC. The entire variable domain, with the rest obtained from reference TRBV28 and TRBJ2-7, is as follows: DVKVTQSSRYLVKRTGEKVFLECVQDMDHENMFWYRQDPGLGLRLIYFSYDVKMKEKGDIPEGYSVSREKKERFSLILESASTNQTSMYLCASSLSIGTSGIGEQYFGPGTRLTVT.

The CDR3, as DNA: TGTGCCAGCAGCACACCCGGGACTATTGGGGGGGAGCAGTACTTC. Residues: CASSTPGTIGGEQYF. The V gene is TRBV6-6, the J gene TRBJ2-7; 7 nucleotides agree with TRBD2. The germline V gene encodes CDR1 MNHNY and CDR2 SVGAGI (reference sequence). The CDR3 is 15 amino acids. J lost 7 bases, V lost 6 bases, and 15 bases had no gene match.

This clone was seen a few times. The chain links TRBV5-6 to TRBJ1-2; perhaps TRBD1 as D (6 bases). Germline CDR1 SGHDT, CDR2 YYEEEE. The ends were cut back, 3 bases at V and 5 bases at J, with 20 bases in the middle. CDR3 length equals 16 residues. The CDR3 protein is CASSYYDRSAWYGYTF. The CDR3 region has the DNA TGTGCCAGCAGCTACTATGACAGGTCGGCATGGTATGGCTACACCTTC.

CDR3 nucleotides: TGTGCCAGCAGCTTAGATGGGGGGGGCAGACCCTACGAGCAGTACTTC. It encodes CASSLDGGGRPYEQYF. This sequence joins TRBV7-9 and TRBJ2-7; possibly TRBD2 for D (7 bases). CDR3 length equals 16 residues. Germline V gene data show CDR1 as SEHNR and CDR2 as FQNEAQ (reference sequence). V was trimmed by 1 base and J by 2 bases, leaving 15 bases between them.

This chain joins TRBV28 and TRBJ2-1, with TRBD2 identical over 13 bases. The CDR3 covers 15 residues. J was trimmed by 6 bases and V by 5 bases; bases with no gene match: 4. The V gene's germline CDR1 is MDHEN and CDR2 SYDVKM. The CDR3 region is CASSLGLAGLNEQFF. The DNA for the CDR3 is TGTGCCAGCAGTCTGGGACTAGCGGGACTCAATGAGCAGTTCTTC. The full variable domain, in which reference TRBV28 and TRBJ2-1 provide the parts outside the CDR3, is DVKVTQSSRYLVKRTGEKVFLECVQDMDHENMFWYRQDPGLGLRLIYFSYDVKMKEKGDIPEGYSVSREKKERFSLILESASTNQTSMYLCASSLGLAGLNEQFFGPGTRLTVL.

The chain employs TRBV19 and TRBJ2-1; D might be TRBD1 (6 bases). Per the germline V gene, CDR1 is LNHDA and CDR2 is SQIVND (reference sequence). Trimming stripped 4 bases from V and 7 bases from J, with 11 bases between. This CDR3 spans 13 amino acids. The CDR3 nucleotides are TGTGCCAGTAGTACCCAGCAGGGGAATGAGCAGTTCTTC. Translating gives CASSTQQGNEQFF.

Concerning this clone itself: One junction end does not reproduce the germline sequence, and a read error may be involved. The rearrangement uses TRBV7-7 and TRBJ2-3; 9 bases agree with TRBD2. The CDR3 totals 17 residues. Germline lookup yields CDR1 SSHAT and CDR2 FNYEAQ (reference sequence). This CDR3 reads CASSPDSGGLHTNTQYF. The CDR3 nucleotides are TGTGCTAGCAGCCCTGATAGCGGGGGCCTACACACGAATACGCAGTATTTT. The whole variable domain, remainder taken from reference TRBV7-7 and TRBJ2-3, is GAGVSQSPRYKVTKRGQDVTLRCDPISSHATLYWYQQALGQGPEFLTYFNYEAQPDKSGLPSDRFSAERPEGSISTLTIQRTEQRDSAMYRCASSPDSGGLHTNTQYFGPGTRLTVL.

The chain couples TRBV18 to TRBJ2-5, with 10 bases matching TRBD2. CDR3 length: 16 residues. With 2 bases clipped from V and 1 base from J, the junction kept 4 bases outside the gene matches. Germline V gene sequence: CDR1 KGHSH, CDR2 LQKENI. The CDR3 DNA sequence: TGTGCCAGCTCACCATTACTAGCGGGAAGCCAAGAGACCCAGTACTTC. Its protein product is CASSPLLAGSQETQYF.

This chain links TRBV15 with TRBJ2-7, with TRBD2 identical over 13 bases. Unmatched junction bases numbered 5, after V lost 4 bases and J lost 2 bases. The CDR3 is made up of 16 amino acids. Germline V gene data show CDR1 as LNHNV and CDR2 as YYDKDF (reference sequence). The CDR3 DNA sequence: TGTGCCACCAGCAAACTAGGACTAGCGGGAGCCTACGAGCAGTACTTC. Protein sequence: CATSKLGLAGAYEQYF.

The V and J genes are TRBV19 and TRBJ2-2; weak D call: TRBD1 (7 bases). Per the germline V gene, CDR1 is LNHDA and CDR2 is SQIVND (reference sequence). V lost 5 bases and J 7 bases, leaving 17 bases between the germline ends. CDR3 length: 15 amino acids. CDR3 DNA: TGTGCCAGTAGTCCACAGGGGAGGATGAGCGGGGAGCTGTTTTTT. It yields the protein CASSPQGRMSGELFF.

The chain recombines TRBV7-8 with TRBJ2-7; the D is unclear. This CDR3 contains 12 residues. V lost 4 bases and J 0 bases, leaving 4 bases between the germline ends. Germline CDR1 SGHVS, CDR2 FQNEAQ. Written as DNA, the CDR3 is TGTGCCAGCAGCTCCAGCTCCTACGAGCAGTACTTC. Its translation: CASSSSSYEQYF.

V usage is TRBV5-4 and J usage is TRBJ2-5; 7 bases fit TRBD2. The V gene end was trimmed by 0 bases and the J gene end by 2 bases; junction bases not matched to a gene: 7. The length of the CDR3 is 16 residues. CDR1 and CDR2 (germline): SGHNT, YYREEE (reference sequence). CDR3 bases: TGTGCCAGCAGCTTGGACAGCGGGGTCGGTCAAGAGACCCAGTACTTC. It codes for CASSLDSGVGQETQYF.

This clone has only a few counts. CDR3 region: CASSPRLASNEQYF. The CDR3 DNA reads TGTGCCAGCAGCCCCCGACTAGCAAGCAACGAGCAGTACTTC. The rearrangement uses TRBV7-6 and TRBJ2-7, with 7 bases aligning to TRBD2. CDR3 length: 14 amino acids. V shed 5 bases and J 5 bases; nucleotides not matched to a gene: 9. Germline V gives CDR1 SGHVS, CDR2 FNYEAQ.

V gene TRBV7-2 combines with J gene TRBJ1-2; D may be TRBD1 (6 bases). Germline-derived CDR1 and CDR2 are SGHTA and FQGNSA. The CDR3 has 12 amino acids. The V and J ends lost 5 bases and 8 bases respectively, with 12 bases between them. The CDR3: CASSHRVWGYTF. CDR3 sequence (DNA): TGTGCCAGCAGCCACAGGGTGTGGGGCTACACCTTC.

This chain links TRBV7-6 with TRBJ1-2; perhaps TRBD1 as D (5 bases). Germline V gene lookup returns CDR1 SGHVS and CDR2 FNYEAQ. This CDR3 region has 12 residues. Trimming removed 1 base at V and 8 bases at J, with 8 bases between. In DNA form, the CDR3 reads TGTGCCAGCAGCTTAGGGGGGGAGGGCTACACCTTC. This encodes CASSLGGEGYTF.

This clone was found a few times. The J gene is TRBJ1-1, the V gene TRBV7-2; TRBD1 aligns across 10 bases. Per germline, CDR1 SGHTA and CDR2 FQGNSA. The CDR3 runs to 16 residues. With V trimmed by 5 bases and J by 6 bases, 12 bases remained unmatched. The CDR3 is CASSPNPTGGRAEAFF. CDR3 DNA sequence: TGTGCCAGCAGCCCCAACCCGACAGGGGGCCGCGCTGAAGCTTTCTTT.

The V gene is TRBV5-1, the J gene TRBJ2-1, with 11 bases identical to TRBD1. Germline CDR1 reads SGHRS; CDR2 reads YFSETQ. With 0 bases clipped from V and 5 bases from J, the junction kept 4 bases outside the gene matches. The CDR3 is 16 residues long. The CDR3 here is CASSLAPGQGDNEQFF. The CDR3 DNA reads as TGCGCCAGCAGCTTGGCTCCGGGACAGGGGGACAATGAGCAGTTCTTC.

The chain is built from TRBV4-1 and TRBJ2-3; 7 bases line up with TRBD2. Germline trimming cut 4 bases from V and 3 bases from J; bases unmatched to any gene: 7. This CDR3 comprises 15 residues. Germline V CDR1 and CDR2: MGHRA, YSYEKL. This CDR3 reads CASSPLGGGTDTQYF. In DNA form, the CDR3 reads TGCGCCAGCAGCCCCCTGGGGGGAGGGACAGATACGCAGTATTTT.

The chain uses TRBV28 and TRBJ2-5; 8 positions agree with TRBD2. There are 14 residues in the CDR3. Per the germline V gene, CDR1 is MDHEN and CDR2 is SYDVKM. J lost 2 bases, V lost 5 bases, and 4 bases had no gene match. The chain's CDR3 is CASSRGGQQETQYF. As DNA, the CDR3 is TGTGCCAGCAGTCGGGGGGGACAACAAGAGACCCAGTACTTC.

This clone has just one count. CDR3: CASSDPTGTDYGYTF. The CDR3 region has the DNA TGTGCCAGCAGTGACCCGACCGGGACAGACTATGGCTACACCTTC. This chain links TRBV6-1 with TRBJ1-2, with 7 nucleotides matching TRBD1. Germline values: CDR1 MNHNS, CDR2 SASEGT. Losses at the gene ends were 3 bases for V and 3 bases for J; bases not matched to a gene: 7. CDR3 length: 15 amino acids.

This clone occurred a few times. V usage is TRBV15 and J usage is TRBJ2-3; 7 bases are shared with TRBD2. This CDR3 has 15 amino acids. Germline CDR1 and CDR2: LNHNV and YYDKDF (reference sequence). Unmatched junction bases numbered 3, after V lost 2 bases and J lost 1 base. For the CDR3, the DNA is TGTGCCACCAGCAGAACCCTAGCGGGCACAGATACGCAGTATTTT. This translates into CATSRTLAGTDTQYF.